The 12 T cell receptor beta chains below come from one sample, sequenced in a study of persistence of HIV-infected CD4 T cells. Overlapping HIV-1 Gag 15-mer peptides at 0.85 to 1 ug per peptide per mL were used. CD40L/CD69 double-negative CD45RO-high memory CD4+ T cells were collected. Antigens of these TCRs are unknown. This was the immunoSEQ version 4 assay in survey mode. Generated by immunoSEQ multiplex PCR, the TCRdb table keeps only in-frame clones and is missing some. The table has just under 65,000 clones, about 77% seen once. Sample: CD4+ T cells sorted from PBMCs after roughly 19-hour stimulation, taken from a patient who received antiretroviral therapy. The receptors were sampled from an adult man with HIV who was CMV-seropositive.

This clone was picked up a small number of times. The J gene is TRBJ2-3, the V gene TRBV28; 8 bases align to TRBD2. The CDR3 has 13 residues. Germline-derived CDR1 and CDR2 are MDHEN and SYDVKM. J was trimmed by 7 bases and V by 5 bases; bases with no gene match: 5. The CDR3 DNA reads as TGTGCCAGCAGTCCCGGGACTAGGAATACGCAGTATTTT. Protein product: CASSPGTRNTQYF. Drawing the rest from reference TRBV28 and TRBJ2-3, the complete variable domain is DVKVTQSSRYLVKRTGEKVFLECVQDMDHENMFWYRQDPGLGLRLIYFSYDVKMKEKGDIPEGYSVSREKKERFSLILESASTNQTSMYLCASSPGTRNTQYFGPGTRLTVL.

This CDR3 is CASSLQGYTEAFF. CDR3 nucleotide sequence: TGTGCCAGCAGCTTACAGGGTTACACTGAAGCTTTCTTT. The chain combines TRBV11-2 with TRBJ1-1, with a weak D call TRBD1 (5 bases). This CDR3 is built from 13 residues. The germline V gene has CDR1 SGHAT and CDR2 FQNNGV. Trimming stripped 2 bases from V and 3 bases from J, with 7 bases between.

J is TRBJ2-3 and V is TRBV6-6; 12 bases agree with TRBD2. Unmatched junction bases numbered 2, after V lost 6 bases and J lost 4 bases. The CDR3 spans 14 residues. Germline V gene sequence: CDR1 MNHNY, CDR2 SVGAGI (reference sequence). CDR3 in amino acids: CASRRTSGADTQYF. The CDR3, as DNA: TGTGCCAGCAGGAGGACTAGCGGGGCAGATACGCAGTATTTT.

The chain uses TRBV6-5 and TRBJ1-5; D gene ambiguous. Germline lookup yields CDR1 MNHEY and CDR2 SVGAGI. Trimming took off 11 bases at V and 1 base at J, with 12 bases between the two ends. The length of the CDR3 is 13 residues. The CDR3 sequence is CAGGGLSNQPQHF. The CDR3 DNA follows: TGTGCCGGAGGTGGCCTGAGCAATCAGCCCCAGCATTTT.

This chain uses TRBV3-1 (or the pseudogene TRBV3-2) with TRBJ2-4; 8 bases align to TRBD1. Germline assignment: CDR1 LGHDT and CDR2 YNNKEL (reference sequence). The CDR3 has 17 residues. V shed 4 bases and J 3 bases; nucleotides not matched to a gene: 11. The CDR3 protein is CASSRGSGGFDKNIQYF. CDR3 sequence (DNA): TGTGCCAGCAGCCGGGGGTCAGGGGGCTTTGACAAAAACATTCAGTACTTC.

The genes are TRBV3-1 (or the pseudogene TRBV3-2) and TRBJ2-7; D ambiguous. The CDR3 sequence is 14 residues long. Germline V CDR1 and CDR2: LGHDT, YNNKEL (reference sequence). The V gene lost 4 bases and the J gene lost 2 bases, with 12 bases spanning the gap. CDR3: CASSLRAVTYEQYF. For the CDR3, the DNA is TGTGCCAGCAGCCTCCGAGCCGTTACCTACGAGCAGTACTTC.

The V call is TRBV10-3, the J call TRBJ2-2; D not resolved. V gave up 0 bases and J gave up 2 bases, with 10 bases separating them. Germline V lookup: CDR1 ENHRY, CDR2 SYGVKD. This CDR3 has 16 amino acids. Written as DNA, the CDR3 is TGTGCCATCAGTGAGTCAGGGCGGTTAAACACCGGGGAGCTGTTTTTT. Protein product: CAISESGRLNTGELFF.

The CDR3 nucleotides read TGTGCCATCAGTGTTACCGCCAGGGGTAGGGACTATGGCTACACCTTC. This gives the protein CAISVTARGRDYGYTF. This chain connects TRBV10-3 to TRBJ1-2, with D possibly being TRBD1 (6 bases). The CDR3 is 16 amino acids. The ends were cut back, 4 bases at V and 3 bases at J, with 18 bases in the middle. Germline CDR1 reads ENHRY; CDR2 reads SYGVKD.

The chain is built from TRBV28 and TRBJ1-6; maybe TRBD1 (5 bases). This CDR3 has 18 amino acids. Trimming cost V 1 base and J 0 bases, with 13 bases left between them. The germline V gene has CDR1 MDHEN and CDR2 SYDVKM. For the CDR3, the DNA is TGTGCCAGCAGTTTATTTTCGGCAGGGAGCTCCTATAATTCACCCCTCCACTTT. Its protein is CASSLFSAGSSYNSPLHF. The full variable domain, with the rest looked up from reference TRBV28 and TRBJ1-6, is DVKVTQSSRYLVKRTGEKVFLECVQDMDHENMFWYRQDPGLGLRLIYFSYDVKMKEKGDIPEGYSVSREKKERFSLILESASTNQTSMYLCASSLFSAGSSYNSPLHFGNGTRLTVT.

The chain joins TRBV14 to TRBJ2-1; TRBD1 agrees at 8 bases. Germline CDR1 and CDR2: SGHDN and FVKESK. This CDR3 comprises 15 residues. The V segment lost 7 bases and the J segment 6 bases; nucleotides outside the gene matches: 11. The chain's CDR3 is CASNGQGTSINEQFF. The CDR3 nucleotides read TGTGCCAGCAACGGACAGGGCACTTCTATCAATGAGCAGTTCTTC.

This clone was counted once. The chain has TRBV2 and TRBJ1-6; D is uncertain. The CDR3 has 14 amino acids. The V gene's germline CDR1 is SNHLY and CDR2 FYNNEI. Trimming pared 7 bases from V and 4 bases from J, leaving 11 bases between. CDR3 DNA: TGTGCCAGCAAGAGTGGGAATTATAATTCACCCCTCCACTTT. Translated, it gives CASKSGNYNSPLHF.

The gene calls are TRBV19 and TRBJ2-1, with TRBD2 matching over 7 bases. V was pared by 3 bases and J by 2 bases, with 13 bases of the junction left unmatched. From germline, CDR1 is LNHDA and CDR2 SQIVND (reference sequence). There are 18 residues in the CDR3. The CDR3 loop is CASSMFPRGAGAYNEQFF. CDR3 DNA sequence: TGTGCCAGTAGTATGTTCCCTCGTGGGGCGGGGGCCTACAATGAGCAGTTCTTC.